A selection of T cell receptor beta chains follows, all from one sample in a study of radiotherapy plus CTLA-4 blockade in lung cancer. Sequencing used immunoSEQ multiplex PCR; TCRdb keeps in-frame clones, though not all of them. Of tens of thousands of clones listed, around 84% are singletons. The sequenced sample was peripheral blood, obtained from a patient treated with radiotherapy plus ipilimumab. These receptors were collected from a human donor with non-small cell lung cancer that progressed on radiotherapy plus ipilimumab. CDR3s include the opening cysteine and the closing phenylalanine or tryptophan. The D gene is left open where the match is weak. Part of the rows lack a size; the others show once, few, many or a class for expanded clones.

clone_size,cdr3_length,j_call,d_call,v_call,cdr3_nt,cdr3_aa
.,14,TRBJ1-1,.,TRBV12-5,TGTGCTAGTGGTCCCGGGGGAGCGGGCACTGAAGCTTTCTTT,CASGPGGAGTEAFF
.,15,TRBJ2-2,TRBD2,TRBV7-3,TGTGCCAGCAGCCCCGGACTAGCAAACACCGGGGAGCTGTTTTTT,CASSPGLANTGELFF
.,13,TRBJ1-2,.,TRBV19,TGTGCCAGTAGTAAACCTGGGGGCTATGGCTACACCTTC,CASSKPGGYGYTF
.,15,TRBJ1-5,.,TRBV19,TGTGCCAGTAGTTCAGGGGCCGTAAGAAATCAGCCCCAGCATTTT,CASSSGAVRNQPQHF
.,17,TRBJ2-7,.,TRBV23-1,TGCGCCAGCAGTCATCATAGTACCGGGACCCGGCCGGACGAGCAGTACTTC,CASSHHSTGTRPDEQYF
.,16,TRBJ1-1,.,TRBV30,TGTGCCTGGAGGGGCCAAAGACATAGGCATAACACTGAAGCTTTCTTT,CAWRGQRHRHNTEAFF
.,14,TRBJ2-2,.,TRBV2,TGTGCGGCGTCGGGGGGCGAGTATACCGGGGAGCTGTTTTTT,CAASGGEYTGELFF
.,14,TRBJ2-1,.,TRBV6-6,TGTGCCAGCAGTTCTCCGGGACACTACAATGAGCAGTTCTTC,CASSSPGHYNEQFF
.,15,TRBJ1-4,.,TRBV4-1,TGCGCCAGCAGCCGTTTACAGGGTCAGAGAGAAAAACTGTTTTTT,CASSRLQGQREKLFF
.,15,TRBJ2-1,TRBD2,TRBV7-2,TGTGCCAGCAGCACCATGACTAGCGGGAGGTCTGAGCAGTTCTTC,CASSTMTSGRSEQFF
.,14,TRBJ1-2,.,TRBV6-5,TGTGCCAGCAGTCGAGGAGGGCAGTACTATGGCTACACCTTC,CASSRGGQYYGYTF
.,14,TRBJ2-3,TRBD1,TRBV5-1,TGCGCCAGCAGCCCGGACAGGGGAACAGATACGCAGTATTTT,CASSPDRGTDTQYF
.,16,TRBJ1-1,TRBD1,TRBV6-5,TGTGCCAGCAGTTACAGACAGGGGAGGGTGAACACTGAAGCTTTCTTT,CASSYRQGRVNTEAFF
.,14,TRBJ1-1,.,TRBV29-1,TGCAGCGTTGTCCTCCCAGGGGCCGCGAGTGAAGCTTTCTTT,CSVVLPGAASEAFF
once,14,TRBJ2-7,TRBD2,TRBV7-2,TGTGCCAGCAGCTCGACTAGCGGACCCTACGAGCAGTACTTC,CASSSTSGPYEQYF
.,17,TRBJ2-3,.,TRBV7-2,TGTGCCAGCAGCTTAAGGGGGACCGGGACCAGCACAGATACGCAGTATTTT,CASSLRGTGTSTDTQYF
.,14,TRBJ2-1,TRBD2,TRBV10-3,TGTGCCATCAGCAATAGCGGGGCTGGGAATGAGCAGTTCTTC,CAISNSGAGNEQFF
.,15,TRBJ2-7,TRBD2,TRBV7-2,TGTGCCAGCAGCCCCTGGACTAGCGGGAGTGGTGAGCAGTACTTC,CASSPWTSGSGEQYF
.,11,TRBJ2-7,.,TRBV25-1,TGTGCCAGCAGGGCAGTATACGAGCAGTACTTC,CASRAVYEQYF
.,15,TRBJ1-2,TRBD1,TRBV9,TGTGCCAGCAGCCCTCCCCGGACAGGGGGCGACGGCTACACCTTC,CASSPPRTGGDGYTF
few,15,TRBJ2-4,.,TRBV6-5,TGTGCCAGCAGCCCGGATGAGGCGGCCAAAAACATTCAGTACTTC,CASSPDEAAKNIQYF
.,13,TRBJ1-5,.,TRBV6-6,TGTGCCAGCAGTGGCAGAAATCAGCAGCCCCAGCATTTT,CASSGRNQQPQHF
.,12,TRBJ1-1,.,TRBV19,TGTGCCAGTAGTATTCAGAACACTGAAGCTTTCTTT,CASSIQNTEAFF
.,14,TRBJ1-2,TRBD1,TRBV27,TGTGCCAGCAGATTAGGGGGCACTAACTATGGCTACACCTTC,CASRLGGTNYGYTF
.,12,TRBJ1-2,.,TRBV2,TGTGCCAGCAGTGAATGGCAGGGCGCATACACCTTC,CASSEWQGAYTF
.,14,TRBJ1-5,.,TRBV28,TGTGCCAGCAGTCGACAGGTCGGGAATCAGCCCCAGCATTTT,CASSRQVGNQPQHF
.,14,TRBJ2-6,.,TRBV5-1,TGCGCCAGCAGCTTGATTGACGGGGCCAACGTCCTGACTTTC,CASSLIDGANVLTF
once,17,TRBJ1-2,.,TRBV5-4,TGTGCCAGCAGCACAGGATCCGGGATTCAGAACCTCTATGGCTACACCTTC,CASSTGSGIQNLYGYTF
once,16,TRBJ1-3,.,TRBV18,TGTGCCAGCTCACCGGCAGGGGCGGCTGCTGGAAACACCATATATTTT,CASSPAGAAAGNTIYF
.,18,TRBJ2-1,TRBD2,TRBV18,TGTGCCAGCTCACCGTGGCTAGCGGGACTGAGCTCCTACAATGAGCAGTTCTTC,CASSPWLAGLSSYNEQFF
.,15,TRBJ1-1,.,TRBV27,TGTGCCAGCACTTCGTGGGCAGGGACAAACACTGAAGCTTTCTTT,CASTSWAGTNTEAFF
.,18,TRBJ2-3,TRBD2,TRBV11-3,TGTGCCAGCAGCTTCGCTTTGGTGGCGGGAGGTATCACAGATACGCAGTATTTT,CASSFALVAGGITDTQYF
.,16,TRBJ2-7,TRBD1,TRBV11-3,TGTGCCAGCAGCACATGGGACAGGGAGGGGGTTCGGGAGCAGTACTTC,CASSTWDREGVREQYF
.,13,TRBJ2-7,TRBD1,TRBV6-1,TGTGCCAGCTTGACAGGGGGCTTAGTCGAGCAGTACTTC,CASLTGGLVEQYF
.,16,TRBJ1-3,TRBD1,TRBV6-1,TGTGCCAGCAGTGAAGCGGGGACAGGTCGCCGAAACACCATATATTTT,CASSEAGTGRRNTIYF
.,12,TRBJ1-1,TRBD1,TRBV2,TGTGCCAGCGGACGGGACAGCGAAAGGGCTTTCTTT,CASGRDSERAFF
.,17,TRBJ2-1,.,TRBV30,TGTGCCTGGAGTTCCTCCGCCTGGGGCCCCGCCTACAATGAGCAGTTCTTC,CAWSSSAWGPAYNEQFF
.,15,TRBJ1-2,.,TRBV28,TGTGCCAGCAGGACCCCCTCGACAGATTACTATGGCTACACCTTC,CASRTPSTDYYGYTF
.,14,TRBJ2-1,.,TRBV6-1,TGTGCCAGCAACCTATCGCCAGGGAGGTATGAGCAGTTCTTC,CASNLSPGRYEQFF
.,18,TRBJ1-5,.,TRBV27,TGTGCCAGCAAACAGAGGGGGGGTGGGGTCCTCAACAATCAGCCCCAGCATTTT,CASKQRGGGVLNNQPQHF
.,14,TRBJ2-1,TRBD2,TRBV2,TGTGCCAGCAGTCCTAGCGGCTTCTACAATGAGCAGTTCTTC,CASSPSGFYNEQFF
.,16,TRBJ2-2,TRBD1,TRBV7-2,TGTGCCAGCAGCCCTTCGACAGGGGGGAACACCGGGGAGCTGTTTTTT,CASSPSTGGNTGELFF
.,13,TRBJ1-2,.,TRBV7-8,TGTGCCAGCAGCTCTAATCCGCAGTATGGCTACACCTTC,CASSSNPQYGYTF
.,14,TRBJ1-2,TRBD1,TRBV2,TGTGCCAGCAGTGCTCGACAGGGGGCGGGCGGCTACACCTTC,CASSARQGAGGYTF
.,14,TRBJ2-5,.,TRBV28,TGTGCCAGCACCCCCCATGAGGTGGCAGAGACCCAGTACTTC,CASTPHEVAETQYF
.,14,TRBJ2-3,.,TRBV18,TGTGCCAGCTCACCTAGACAGGTCACAGATACGCAGTATTTT,CASSPRQVTDTQYF
.,15,TRBJ1-2,.,TRBV5-8,TGTGCCAGCAGCTTCTCTGGGAGAGGGATCTATGGCTACACCTTC,CASSFSGRGIYGYTF
.,14,TRBJ2-7,TRBD1,TRBV7-9,TGTGCCAGCAGCTTAACAGGGGGAAAGTACGAGCAGTACTTC,CASSLTGGKYEQYF
.,13,TRBJ2-1,.,TRBV4-1,TGCGCCAGCAGCCAAGGTGATGGGTTAGGGCAGTTCTTC,CASSQGDGLGQFF
.,15,TRBJ1-5,.,TRBV28,TGTGCCAGCAGTTTACTCGGGAATAGCAATCAGCCCCAGCATTTT,CASSLLGNSNQPQHF
.,20,TRBJ2-3,TRBD2,TRBV7-3,TGTGCCAGCAGCCCCACCCCCGACCCGGGACTAGCGGTTAGCACAGATACGCAGTATTTT,CASSPTPDPGLAVSTDTQYF
.,13,TRBJ2-7,.,TRBV19,TGTGCCAGTAGTAAGGGCAGGTACTACGAGCAGTACTTC,CASSKGRYYEQYF
.,18,TRBJ2-3,TRBD2,TRBV9,TGTGCCAGCAGCGTAGTCCCCGGTAGCGGGGGGGCCACAGATACGCAGTATTTT,CASSVVPGSGGATDTQYF
.,14,TRBJ2-1,TRBD2,TRBV7-2,TGTGCCAGCAGCTCCCAGCGGGAGGGGCCGAAGCAGTTCTTC,CASSSQREGPKQFF